This TCR beta chain was captured by sequencing in a study of blood T cells in healthy people across ages. Study-level results: Diversity figures derived from one million T cells were judged to underestimate the true value.

It was with a sample-barcoded 5' primer and a J-beta primer mix that a second PCR of roughly 7 to 11 cycles was run. From the 5' RACE reads, TCRdb called clonotypes with MiXCR, one entry per CDR3 protein. This sample has roughly 1,700,000 distinct CDR3 sequences, with 28% found just once. Each donor had approximately 10 milliliters of peripheral blood drawn. Every sample gave at least 5.5 micrograms of total RNA when it was extracted. Trimming took 6 bases from V and 9 from J; bases not matched to a gene: 13. In germline, CDR1 is MDHEN, CDR2 SYDVKM. This CDR3 is 15 amino acids long. For this clonotype: Its specificity is not known.

The receptor was isolated from a woman between 25 and 40 years old in good health. The sequencing input was blood. This chain joins TRBV28 and TRBJ2-2; 7 bases are shared with TRBD2. CDR3 in DNA: TGTGCCAGCAGCACCGGGGGGACCGCCTCCAGGGAGCTGTTTTTT. This codes for CASSTGGTASRELFF.